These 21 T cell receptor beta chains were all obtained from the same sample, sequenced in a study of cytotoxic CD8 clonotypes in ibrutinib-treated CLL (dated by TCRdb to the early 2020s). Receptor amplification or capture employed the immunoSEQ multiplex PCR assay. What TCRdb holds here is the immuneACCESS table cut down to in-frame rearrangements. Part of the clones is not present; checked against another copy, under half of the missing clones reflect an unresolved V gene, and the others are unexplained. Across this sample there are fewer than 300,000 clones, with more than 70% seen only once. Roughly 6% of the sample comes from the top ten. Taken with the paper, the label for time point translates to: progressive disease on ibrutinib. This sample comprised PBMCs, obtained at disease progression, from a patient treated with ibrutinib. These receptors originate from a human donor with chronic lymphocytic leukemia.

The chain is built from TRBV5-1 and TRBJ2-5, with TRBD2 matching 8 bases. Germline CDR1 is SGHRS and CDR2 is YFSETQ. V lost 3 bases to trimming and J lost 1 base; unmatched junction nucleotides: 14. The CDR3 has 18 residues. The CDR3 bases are TGCGCCAGCAGCTCCCCCGGGACTAGATCCCAGTTCCAAGAGACCCAGTACTTC. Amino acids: CASSSPGTRSQFQETQYF.

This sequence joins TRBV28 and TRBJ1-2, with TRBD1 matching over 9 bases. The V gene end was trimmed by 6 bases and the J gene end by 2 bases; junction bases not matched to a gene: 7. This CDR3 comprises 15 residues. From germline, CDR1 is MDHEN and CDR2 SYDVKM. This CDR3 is CASSIQGAWNYGYTF. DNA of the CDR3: TGTGCCAGCAGCATACAGGGGGCCTGGAACTATGGCTACACCTTC.

The CDR3 sequence is CASSLRGSSYNSPLHF. In DNA, the CDR3 is TGTGCCAGCAGCCTAAGGGGGAGCTCCTATAATTCACCCCTCCACTTT. The chain links TRBV13 to TRBJ1-6; maybe TRBD1 (6 bases). The CDR3 covers 16 residues. Trimming removed 5 bases at V and 0 bases at J, with 11 bases between. Germline V lookup: CDR1 PRHDT, CDR2 FYEKMQ (reference sequence). Supplemented by reference TRBV13 and TRBJ1-6, the full variable domain reads AAGVIQSPRHLIKEKRETATLKCYPIPRHDTVYWYQQGPGQDPQFLISFYEKMQSDKGSIPDRFSAQQFSDYHSELNMSSLELGDSALYFCASSLRGSSYNSPLHFGNGTRLTVT.

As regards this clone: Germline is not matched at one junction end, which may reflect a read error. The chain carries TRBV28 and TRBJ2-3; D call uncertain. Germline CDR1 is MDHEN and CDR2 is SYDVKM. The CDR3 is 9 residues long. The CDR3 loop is CATSPPTHF. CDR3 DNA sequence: TGTGCCACCAGCCCCCCCACGCATTTT.

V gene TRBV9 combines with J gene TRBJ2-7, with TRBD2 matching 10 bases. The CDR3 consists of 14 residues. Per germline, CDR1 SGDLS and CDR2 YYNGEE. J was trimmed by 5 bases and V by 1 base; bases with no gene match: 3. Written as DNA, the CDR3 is TGTGCCAGCAGCGTAAGAGCGGGAGGGAACGAGCAGTACTTC. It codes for CASSVRAGGNEQYF.

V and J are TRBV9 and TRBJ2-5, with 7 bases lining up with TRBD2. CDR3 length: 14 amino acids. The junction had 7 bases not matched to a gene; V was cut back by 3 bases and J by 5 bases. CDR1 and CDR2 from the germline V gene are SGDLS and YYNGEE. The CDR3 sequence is CASSAGTGGETQYF. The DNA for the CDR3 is TGTGCCAGCAGCGCTGGGACCGGGGGGGAGACCCAGTACTTC. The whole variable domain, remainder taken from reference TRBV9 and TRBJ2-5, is DSGVTQTPKHLITATGQRVTLRCSPRSGDLSVYWYQQSLDQGLQFLIQYYNGEERAKGNILERFSAQQFPDLHSELNLSSLELGDSALYFCASSAGTGGETQYFGPGTRLLVL.

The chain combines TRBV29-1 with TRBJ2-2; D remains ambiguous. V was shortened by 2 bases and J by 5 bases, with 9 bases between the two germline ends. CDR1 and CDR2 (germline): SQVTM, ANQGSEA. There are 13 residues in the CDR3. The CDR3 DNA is TGCAGCGTTGAACCTGGGTATACCGGGGAGCTGTTTTTT. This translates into CSVEPGYTGELFF.

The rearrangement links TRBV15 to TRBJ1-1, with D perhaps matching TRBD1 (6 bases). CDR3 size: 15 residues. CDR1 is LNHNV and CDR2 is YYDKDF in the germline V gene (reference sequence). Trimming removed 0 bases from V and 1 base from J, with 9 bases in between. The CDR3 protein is CATSRERGGNTEAFF. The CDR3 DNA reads TGTGCCACCAGCAGAGAAAGGGGGGGGAACACTGAAGCTTTCTTT.

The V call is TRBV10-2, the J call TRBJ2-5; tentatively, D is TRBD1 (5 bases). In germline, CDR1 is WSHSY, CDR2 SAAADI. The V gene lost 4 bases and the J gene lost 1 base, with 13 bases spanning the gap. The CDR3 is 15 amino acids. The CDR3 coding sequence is TGCGCCAGCAGTGGGACAATTGTGGGCCAAGAGACCCAGTACTTC. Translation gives CASSGTIVGQETQYF.

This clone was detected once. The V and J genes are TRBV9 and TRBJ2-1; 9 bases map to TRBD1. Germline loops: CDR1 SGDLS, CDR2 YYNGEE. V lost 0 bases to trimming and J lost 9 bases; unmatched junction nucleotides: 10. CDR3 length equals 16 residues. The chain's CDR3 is CASSVEGTGYYGEQFF. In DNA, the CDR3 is TGTGCCAGCAGCGTAGAGGGGACAGGGTATTATGGTGAGCAGTTCTTC.

The CDR3 spells CASSLFSLRHLRDGEKLFF. The DNA for the CDR3 is TGTGCCAGCAGCTTGTTCTCCCTGAGGCACCTACGGGATGGTGAAAAACTGTTTTTT. This chain joins TRBV5-6 and TRBJ1-4, with D unresolved. Trimming left V 1 base short and J 7 bases short, with 26 bases between. Germline CDR1 is SGHDT and CDR2 is YYEEEE. The CDR3 has 19 residues.

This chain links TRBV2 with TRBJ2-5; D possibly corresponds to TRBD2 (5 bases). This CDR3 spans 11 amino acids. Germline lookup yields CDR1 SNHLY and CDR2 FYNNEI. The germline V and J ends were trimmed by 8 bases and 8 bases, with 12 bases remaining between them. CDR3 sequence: CASSGTTTQYF. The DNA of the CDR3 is TGTGCCAGCTCGGGAACCACTACCCAGTACTTC.

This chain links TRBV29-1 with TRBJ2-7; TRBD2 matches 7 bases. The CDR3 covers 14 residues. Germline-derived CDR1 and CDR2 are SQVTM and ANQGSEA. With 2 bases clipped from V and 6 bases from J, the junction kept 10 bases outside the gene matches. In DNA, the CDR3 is TGCAGCGTTGAACTGGGTTCGGGGGGTGGCGAGCAGTACTTC. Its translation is CSVELGSGGGEQYF.

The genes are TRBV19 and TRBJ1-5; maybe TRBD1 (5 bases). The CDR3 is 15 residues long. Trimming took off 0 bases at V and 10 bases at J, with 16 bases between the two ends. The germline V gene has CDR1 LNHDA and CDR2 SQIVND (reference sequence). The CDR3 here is CASSIDWTRVLPQHF. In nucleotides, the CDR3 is TGTGCCAGTAGTATAGATTGGACACGGGTTCTACCCCAGCATTTT.

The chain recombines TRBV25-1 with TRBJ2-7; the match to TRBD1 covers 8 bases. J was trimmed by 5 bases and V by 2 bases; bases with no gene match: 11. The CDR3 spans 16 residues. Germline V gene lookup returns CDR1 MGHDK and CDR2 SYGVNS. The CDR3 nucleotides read TGTGCCAGCAGTGAACCCCGCCCACCAGGGGGCAACGAGCAGTACTTC. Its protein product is CASSEPRPPGGNEQYF.

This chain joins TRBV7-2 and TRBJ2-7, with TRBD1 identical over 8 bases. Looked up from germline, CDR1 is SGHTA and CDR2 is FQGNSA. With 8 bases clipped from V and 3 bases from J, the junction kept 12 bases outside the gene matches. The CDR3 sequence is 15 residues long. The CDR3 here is CASDLPGTGVYEQYF. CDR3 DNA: TGTGCCAGCGACCTACCCGGGACAGGAGTCTACGAGCAGTACTTC.

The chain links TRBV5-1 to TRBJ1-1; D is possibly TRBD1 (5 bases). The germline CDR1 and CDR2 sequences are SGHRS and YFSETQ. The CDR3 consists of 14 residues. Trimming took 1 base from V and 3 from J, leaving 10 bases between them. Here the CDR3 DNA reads TGCGCCAGCAGCTTGACAGGTTCTTACACTGAAGCTTTCTTT. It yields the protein CASSLTGSYTEAFF. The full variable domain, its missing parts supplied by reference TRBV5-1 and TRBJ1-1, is KAGVTQTPRYLIKTRGQQVTLSCSPISGHRSVSWYQQTPGQGLQFLFEYFSETQRNKGNFPGRFSGRQFSNSRSEMNVSTLELGDSALYLCASSLTGSYTEAFFGQGTRLTVV.

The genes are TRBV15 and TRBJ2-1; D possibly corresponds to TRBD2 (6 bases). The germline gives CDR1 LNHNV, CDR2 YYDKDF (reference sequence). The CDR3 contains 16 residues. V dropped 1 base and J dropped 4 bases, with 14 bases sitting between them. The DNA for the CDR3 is TGTGCCACCAGCAGAGTAACGGGACTGACTTACAATGAGCAGTTCTTC. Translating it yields CATSRVTGLTYNEQFF.

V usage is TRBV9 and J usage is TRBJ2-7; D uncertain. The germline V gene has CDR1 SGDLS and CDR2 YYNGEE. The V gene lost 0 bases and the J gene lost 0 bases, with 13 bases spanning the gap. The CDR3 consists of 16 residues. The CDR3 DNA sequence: TGTGCCAGCAGCGTAGTAGTCAGGACGAGCTCCTACGAGCAGTACTTC. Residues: CASSVVVRTSSYEQYF. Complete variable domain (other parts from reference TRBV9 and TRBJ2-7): DSGVTQTPKHLITATGQRVTLRCSPRSGDLSVYWYQQSLDQGLQFLIQYYNGEERAKGNILERFSAQQFPDLHSELNLSSLELGDSALYFCASSVVVRTSSYEQYFGPGTRLTVT.

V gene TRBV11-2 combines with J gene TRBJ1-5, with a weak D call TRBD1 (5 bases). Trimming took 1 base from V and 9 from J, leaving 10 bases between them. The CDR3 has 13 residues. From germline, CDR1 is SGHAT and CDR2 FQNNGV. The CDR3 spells CASSLAPGRPQHF. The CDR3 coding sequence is TGTGCCAGCAGCTTAGCCCCAGGGAGGCCCCAGCATTTT.

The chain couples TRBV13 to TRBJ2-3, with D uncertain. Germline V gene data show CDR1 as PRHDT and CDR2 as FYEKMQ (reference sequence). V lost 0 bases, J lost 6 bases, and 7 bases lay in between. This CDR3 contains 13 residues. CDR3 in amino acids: CASSLGLGDTQYF. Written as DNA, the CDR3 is TGTGCCAGCAGCTTAGGCCTGGGGGATACGCAGTATTTT. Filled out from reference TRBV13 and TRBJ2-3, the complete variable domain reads AAGVIQSPRHLIKEKRETATLKCYPIPRHDTVYWYQQGPGQDPQFLISFYEKMQSDKGSIPDRFSAQQFSDYHSELNMSSLELGDSALYFCASSLGLGDTQYFGPGTRLTVL.